The source of this T cell receptor beta chain is a study of naive and memory T cell subsets. Findings and caveats of the study: Especially in CD8 cells, naive repertoires contained a few larger clonotypes, possibly CD45RA-re-expressing memory cells. Clonotypes here are unpaired alpha or beta chain sequences.

This clonotype was counted a few times. The antigen is unknown. The CDR3 runs to 12 residues. Germline V gene data show CDR1 as SGHAT and CDR2 as FQNNGV. V was clipped by 6 bases and J by 7 bases, with 9 bases between them. Two oligonucleotides, mixed equimolar, formed the beta constant-region primer covering TRBC1 and TRBC2. Ligated cDNA was amplified by four rounds of PCR with nested alpha and beta constant-region primers and SP2. TCRdb reprocessed the UMI-ligation and nested PCR reads via MiXCR and lists one record per CDR3 protein. The data contain over 90,000 distinct CDR3 sequences, about 11% of them seen just once; the ten biggest clones take up more than 0.11%.

This chain connects TRBV11-2 to TRBJ2-2; no clear D. The sample taken for sequencing was naive CD4+ T cells from blood. The TCR sequence derives from a human donor in good health. The CDR3 sequence is CASRVNDGELFF. The CDR3 DNA sequence: TGTGCCAGCAGGGTGAATGACGGGGAGCTGTTTTTT.